Below, 11 T cell receptor beta chains from the same sample are listed, as sequenced in a study of T cell responses to AZD1222 COVID-19 vaccine. The assay was immunoSEQ multiplex PCR, and TCRdb's table has in-frame clones only and misses some. Among fewer than 150,000 clones listed, over 75% were seen once. The sample consisted of peripheral blood, taken on day 0 of AZD1222 vaccination. The receptors were gathered from an adult in good health.

The chain has TRBV6-5 and TRBJ1-1, with D maybe TRBD1 (5 bases). Per the germline V gene, CDR1 is MNHEY and CDR2 is SVGAGI. V was shortened by 4 bases and J by 1 base, with 10 bases between the two germline ends. CDR3 size: 14 residues. The CDR3 here is CASSSQGWNTEAFF. CDR3 DNA sequence: TGTGCCAGCAGTTCGCAGGGTTGGAACACTGAAGCTTTCTTT.

The V and J genes are TRBV5-6 and TRBJ2-7; D gene ambiguous. V was cut by 6 bases and J by 3 bases, with 16 bases left in between. CDR1 and CDR2 from the germline V gene are SGHDT and YYEEEE. The CDR3 totals 14 residues. CDR3: CASTQTSGRYEQYF. The CDR3, as DNA: TGTGCCAGCACCCAAACGTCAGGACGCTACGAGCAGTACTTC.

The rearrangement links TRBV4-1 to TRBJ2-4, with 9 bases aligning to TRBD1. Germline V gives CDR1 MGHRA, CDR2 YSYEKL. The CDR3 is 17 residues long. The CDR3 region has the DNA TGCGACCCCGGGACAGGGAACCCTACTTCGAACAAAAACATTCAGTACTTC. This codes for CDPGTGNPTSNKNIQYF.

The CDR3 reads CSVGAGFNQPQHF. DNA of the CDR3: TGCAGCGTCGGGGCAGGGTTCAATCAGCCCCAGCATTTT. The rearrangement links TRBV29-1 to TRBJ1-5; D is possibly TRBD1 (5 bases). Deletions cut 6 bases from V and 3 bases from J, with 12 bases between. The length of the CDR3 is 13 residues. The germline gives CDR1 SQVTM, CDR2 ANQGSEA.

This clone was recorded once. The gene calls are TRBV7-8 and TRBJ1-3; D gene unclear. Germline values: CDR1 SGHVS, CDR2 FQNEAQ. This CDR3 contains 18 residues. V was pared by 1 base and J by 0 bases, with 16 bases between. The CDR3 sequence is CASSLGFNGVSSGNTIYF. The CDR3 region has the DNA TGTGCCAGCAGCTTAGGGTTCAACGGGGTGTCCTCTGGAAACACCATATATTTT.

This clone was seen only once. The gene calls are TRBV9 and TRBJ2-3; TRBD1 agrees at 9 bases. J lost 3 bases, V lost 3 bases, and 5 bases had no gene match. The CDR3 is 15 amino acids. Germline lookup yields CDR1 SGDLS and CDR2 YYNGEE. The CDR3 loop is CASSGDRVLTDTQYF. The DNA of the CDR3 is TGTGCCAGCAGCGGGGACAGGGTGTTGACAGATACGCAGTATTTT.

The rearrangement uses TRBV29-1 and TRBJ1-3; maybe TRBD1 (5 bases). This CDR3 contains 13 residues. V lost 7 bases and J lost 4, with 14 bases in between. Germline V CDR1 and CDR2: SQVTM, ANQGSEA. The DNA of the CDR3 is TGCAGCGCTGGGACCAGTCTGGGAAACACCATATATTTT. Its protein product is CSAGTSLGNTIYF.

The genes are TRBV19 and TRBJ1-3; 7 positions match TRBD1. The germline V gene has CDR1 LNHDA and CDR2 SQIVND (reference sequence). J gave up 5 bases and V 9 bases, and 13 bases lay outside the gene matches. The CDR3 has 15 amino acids. CDR3 loop: CASSYNRDSRNTIYF. The CDR3 coding sequence is TGTGCCAGCTCGTATAATCGGGACAGCAGAAACACCATATATTTT.

J is TRBJ2-7 and V is TRBV29-1, with TRBD1 matching 7 bases. This CDR3 is 12 amino acids long. Germline V gene sequence: CDR1 SQVTM, CDR2 ANQGSEA. J was trimmed by 2 bases and V by 8 bases; bases with no gene match: 6. Here the CDR3 DNA reads TGCAGCATACGACAGGGCGCCTACGAGCAGTACTTC. This codes for CSIRQGAYEQYF.

The V and J genes are TRBV9 and TRBJ1-1, with TRBD1 matching over 9 bases. V was clipped by 0 bases and J by 7 bases; unmatched bases: 7. The CDR3 has 15 residues. Germline CDR1 and CDR2: SGDLS and YYNGEE. CDR3 residues: CASSVGDREGGEAFF. The CDR3 nucleotides read TGTGCCAGCAGCGTAGGGGACAGGGAGGGTGGTGAAGCTTTCTTT. Full variable domain (remainder filled in from reference TRBV9 and TRBJ1-1): DSGVTQTPKHLITATGQRVTLRCSPRSGDLSVYWYQQSLDQGLQFLIQYYNGEERAKGNILERFSAQQFPDLHSELNLSSLELGDSALYFCASSVGDREGGEAFFGQGTRLTVV.

About this clone: Within the sample, other DNA sequences also encode this same CDR3. The gene calls are TRBV4-1 and TRBJ2-2; perhaps TRBD1 as D (6 bases). Germline V gives CDR1 MGHRA, CDR2 YSYEKL. V shed 4 bases and J shed 1 base, with 7 bases lying between them. The CDR3 runs 14 residues. Written as DNA, the CDR3 is TGCGCCAGCAGCCGGACAGAGAACACCGGGGAGCTGTTTTTT. This sequence encodes CASSRTENTGELFF.